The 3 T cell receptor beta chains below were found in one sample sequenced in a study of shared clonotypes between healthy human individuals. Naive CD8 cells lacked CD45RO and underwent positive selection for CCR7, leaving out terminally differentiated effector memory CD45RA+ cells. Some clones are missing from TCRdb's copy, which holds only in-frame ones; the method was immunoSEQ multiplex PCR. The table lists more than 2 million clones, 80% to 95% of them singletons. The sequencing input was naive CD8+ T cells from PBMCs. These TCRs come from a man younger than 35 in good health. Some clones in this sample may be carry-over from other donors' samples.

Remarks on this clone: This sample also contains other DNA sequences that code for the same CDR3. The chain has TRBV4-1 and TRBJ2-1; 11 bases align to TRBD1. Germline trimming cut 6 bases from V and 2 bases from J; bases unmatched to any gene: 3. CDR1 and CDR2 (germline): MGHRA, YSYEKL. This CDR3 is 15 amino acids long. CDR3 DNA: TGCGCCAGCAGTCAGGACAGGGGGCCCTACAATGAGCAGTTCTTC. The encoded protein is CASSQDRGPYNEQFF.

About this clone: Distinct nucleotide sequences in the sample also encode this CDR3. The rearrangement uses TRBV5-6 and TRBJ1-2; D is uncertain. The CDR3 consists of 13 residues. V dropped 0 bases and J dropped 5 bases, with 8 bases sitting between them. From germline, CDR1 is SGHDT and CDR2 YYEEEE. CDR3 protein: CASSLGTGYGYTF. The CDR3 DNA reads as TGTGCCAGCAGCTTGGGGACTGGGTATGGCTACACCTTC.

The CDR3 sequence: CASSEGGRGDGEQYF. The CDR3 DNA reads as TGTGCCAGCAGCGAGGGGGGCCGAGGGGACGGCGAGCAGTACTTC. This chain joins TRBV9 and TRBJ2-7, with D possibly being TRBD1 or TRBD2 (6 bases each). With 3 bases removed from V and 6 bases from J, the gap between germline ends came to 19 bases. The CDR3 runs 15 residues. Germline V CDR1 and CDR2: SGDLS, YYNGEE.